Reported below is one T cell receptor (beta chain). The method was immunoSEQ multiplex PCR; TCRdb's version includes in-frame clones alone and lacks a portion of them. The sample yields approximately 100,000 clones, about 80% seen once. These data belong to a study of blood T cell repertoires in COVID-19. Study as a whole: Italy, Spain and the United States were the sources of the convalescent and acute COVID-19 samples.

V gave up 5 bases and J gave up 8 bases; unmatched junction bases: 14. This CDR3 region has 15 residues. CDR1 is LNHDA and CDR2 is SQIVND in the germline V gene (reference sequence). Sequencing was performed on peripheral blood. The chain recombines TRBV19 with TRBJ1-2; 7 bases are shared with TRBD1. This TCR was sampled from a woman in her fifties or sixties with acute or convalescent COVID-19. The CDR3 nucleotides are TGTGCCAGTAGTCCCCAGGGCAGGGGGGCAGAGGGCTACACCTTC. It translates to CASSPQGRGAEGYTF.